One and the same sample provided the 16 T cell receptor beta chains below, sequenced in a study of T cell repertoires in cytomegalovirus infection. TCRdb called the reads again in MiXCR, with one record for every CDR3 protein. The table has about 260,000 distinct CDR3 sequences, about an eighth seen once. Material: PBMCs. These receptors came from a human donor in good health (CMV status not recorded). Some clones in this sample may be carry-over from other donors' samples.

This clonotype has more than one count but fewer than ten. This chain joins TRBV12-3 or TRBV12-4 and TRBJ2-7, with TRBD2 matching over 8 bases. V shed 6 bases and J 6 bases; nucleotides not matched to a gene: 13. There are 15 residues in the CDR3. CDR3 sequence reads: CASRKSGGSWFEQYF. The CDR3 DNA reads as TGTGCCAGCAGGAAAAGCGGGGGCTCTTGGTTCGAGCAGTACTTC.

This clonotype was detected a few times. CDR3 sequence reads: CASRRSGAAQETQYF. In DNA form, the CDR3 reads TGTGCCAGCAGGCGGTCCGGGGCAGCCCAAGAGACCCAGTACTTC. The rearrangement uses TRBV28 and TRBJ2-5; D is possibly TRBD1 or TRBD2 (5 bases each). Germline-derived CDR1 and CDR2 are MDHEN and SYDVKM. This CDR3 is 15 amino acids long. Trimming left V 6 bases short and J 1 base short, with 15 bases between.

In its sample, this clonotype was seen many times. V and J are TRBV7-8 and TRBJ2-7, with D uncertain. The V end was cut by 1 base, the J end by 4 bases, with 11 bases between. The CDR3 loop spans 14 amino acids. CDR1 and CDR2 from the germline V gene are SGHVS and FQNEAQ. CDR3 in DNA: TGTGCCAGCAGCTTAGTCGCCTTAGGGTACGAGCAGTACTTC. The encoded protein is CASSLVALGYEQYF.

V is TRBV7-9 and J is TRBJ2-7; D might be TRBD2 (5 bases). The CDR3 runs 15 residues. V was shortened by 5 bases and J by 2 bases, with 16 bases between the two germline ends. Per the germline V gene, CDR1 is SEHNR and CDR2 is FQNEAQ (reference sequence). CDR3 protein: CASSLGNGLAYEQYF. The DNA for the CDR3 is TGTGCCAGCAGCCTAGGAAACGGACTGGCCTACGAGCAGTACTTC.

The table lists this clonotype with a few counts. V gene TRBV19 combines with J gene TRBJ2-1, with TRBD2 identical over 8 bases. The CDR3 loop spans 14 amino acids. V trimming: 5 bases; J trimming: 8 bases; junction bases outside the gene matches: 8. In germline, CDR1 is LNHDA, CDR2 SQIVND (reference sequence). Written as DNA, the CDR3 is TGTGCCAGTAGTGTAGGTCGAGCGGGAGATGAGCAGTTCTTC. Its translation: CASSVGRAGDEQFF.

This clonotype has just a few counts. This chain uses TRBV20-1 with TRBJ2-7; TRBD1 matches at 10 bases. V was pared by 4 bases and J by 4 bases, with 7 bases of the junction left unmatched. Germline loops: CDR1 DFQATT, CDR2 SNEGSKA (reference sequence). The CDR3 sequence is 14 residues long. The DNA for the CDR3 is TGCAGTGCTACTTCCGGGACAGGGGAGTACGAGCAGTACTTC. Its protein is CSATSGTGEYEQYF.

This clonotype appeared a few times. This chain joins TRBV29-1 and TRBJ2-5; D may be TRBD1 or TRBD2 (6 bases each). Germline V gives CDR1 SQVTM, CDR2 ANQGSEA. The ends were cut back, 4 bases at V and 1 base at J, with 16 bases in the middle. The CDR3 extends over 15 amino acids. The CDR3 is CSVVGGYPRQETQYF. DNA for the CDR3: TGCAGCGTTGTGGGGGGCTACCCCCGCCAAGAGACCCAGTACTTC. Looking up the rest from reference TRBV29-1 and TRBJ2-5 gives the full variable domain: SAVISQKPSRDICQRGTSLTIQCQVDSQVTMMFWYRQQPGQSLTLIATANQGSEATYESGFVIDKFPISRPNLTFSTLTVSNMSPEDSSIYLCSVVGGYPRQETQYFGPGTRLLVL.

This clonotype has a count of ten or more. V gene TRBV24-1 combines with J gene TRBJ2-7; D is possibly TRBD1 (5 bases). Trimming pared 0 bases from V and 7 bases from J, leaving 6 bases between. The germline CDR1 and CDR2 sequences are KGHDR and SFDVKD. The CDR3 is 12 amino acids. In DNA form, the CDR3 reads TGTGCCACCAGTGATTTGAGGGGAGAGCAGTACTTC. Protein: CATSDLRGEQYF.

This clonotype was counted a few times. V is TRBV28 and J is TRBJ2-1; D call uncertain. This CDR3 spans 14 amino acids. Germline loops: CDR1 MDHEN, CDR2 SYDVKM. V lost 3 bases and J lost 6, with 12 bases in between. The CDR3 DNA is TGTGCCAGCAGTTTTGACTCCATTGTCAATGAGCAGTTCTTC. This codes for CASSFDSIVNEQFF.

Many counts were recorded for this clonotype. The chain employs TRBV9 and TRBJ2-1, with 15 bases matching TRBD2. The length of the CDR3 is 19 residues. The V gene's germline CDR1 is SGDLS and CDR2 YYNGEE. The V and J ends lost 3 bases and 0 bases, in that order; junction bases with no gene match: 7. This CDR3 reads CASSAGTSGGQSSYNEQFF. The CDR3, as DNA: TGTGCCAGCAGCGCTGGGACTAGCGGGGGGCAGAGCTCCTACAATGAGCAGTTCTTC.

This clonotype has a count of ten or more. The V and J genes are TRBV7-9 and TRBJ1-1, with TRBD1 matching over 7 bases. The CDR3 has 15 amino acids. Losses at the gene ends were 6 bases for V and 7 bases for J; bases not matched to a gene: 14. Germline CDR1 SEHNR, CDR2 FQNEAQ (reference sequence). This chain's CDR3 is CASSIGGTVALEAFF. DNA of the CDR3: TGTGCCAGCAGTATAGGCGGGACAGTAGCGCTTGAAGCTTTCTTT.

The chain uses TRBV28 and TRBJ2-3, with D uncertain. Germline CDR1 MDHEN, CDR2 SYDVKM. The V and J ends lost 7 bases and 6 bases respectively, with 11 bases between them. The CDR3 sequence is 12 residues long. Here the CDR3 reads CASNESTDTQYF. In DNA, the CDR3 is TGTGCCAGCAACGAGTCCACCGATACGCAGTATTTT.

Only a few counts were recorded for this clonotype. In nucleotides, the CDR3 is TGCAGCTACTGGGACGGAAACTCTGGAAACACCATATATTTT. Its translation: CSYWDGNSGNTIYF. The rearrangement joins TRBV29-1 to TRBJ1-3, with D possibly being TRBD1 (5 bases). Germline values: CDR1 SQVTM, CDR2 ANQGSEA. V dropped 8 bases and J dropped 0 bases, with 14 bases sitting between them. The CDR3 length is 14 residues.

Many counts were recorded for this clonotype. The chain is built from TRBV20-1 and TRBJ2-5, with 8 bases matching TRBD2. CDR1 is DFQATT, CDR2 SNEGSKA, per germline (reference sequence). Trimming removed 0 bases from V and 5 bases from J; junction bases left unmatched: 8. The CDR3 length is 15 residues. CDR3 amino acids: CSARDGVAGSETQYF. The CDR3 DNA is TGCAGTGCTAGAGATGGGGTAGCGGGGAGTGAGACCCAGTACTTC.

This chain connects TRBV29-1 to TRBJ2-3, with unresolved D. CDR3 size: 12 residues. Germline V lookup: CDR1 SQVTM, CDR2 ANQGSEA. Trimming stripped 7 bases from V and 0 bases from J, with 8 bases between. In DNA form, the CDR3 reads TGCAGCGCGGACCCAAGCACAGATACGCAGTATTTT. It is translated as CSADPSTDTQYF.

This clonotype was counted many times. The rearrangement links TRBV7-3 to TRBJ1-2; the D is unclear. The germline V gene has CDR1 SGHTA and CDR2 FQGTGA. This CDR3 region has 16 residues. Trimming cost V 0 bases and J 5 bases, with 16 bases left between them. The CDR3 DNA reads as TGTGCCAGCAGCTTAACGTTCGGCGGGGAAGGGTATGGCTACACCTTC. It is translated as CASSLTFGGEGYGYTF. Looking up the rest from reference TRBV7-3 and TRBJ1-2 gives the full variable domain: GAGVSQTPSNKVTEKGKYVELRCDPISGHTALYWYRQSLGQGPEFLIYFQGTGAADDSGLPNDRFFAVRPEGSVSTLKIQRTERGDSAVYLCASSLTFGGEGYGYTFGSGTRLTVV.